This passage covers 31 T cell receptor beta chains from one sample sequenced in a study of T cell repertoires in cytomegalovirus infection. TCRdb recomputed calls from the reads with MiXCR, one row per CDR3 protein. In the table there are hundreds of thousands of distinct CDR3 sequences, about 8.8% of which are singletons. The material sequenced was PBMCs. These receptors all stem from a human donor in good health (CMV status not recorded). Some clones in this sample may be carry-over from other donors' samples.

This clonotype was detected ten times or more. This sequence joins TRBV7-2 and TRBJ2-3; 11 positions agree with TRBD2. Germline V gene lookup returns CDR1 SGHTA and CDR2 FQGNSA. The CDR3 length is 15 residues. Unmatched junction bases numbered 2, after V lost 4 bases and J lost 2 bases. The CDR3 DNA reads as TGTGCCAGCAGCTCGGGACTAGCGGACACAGATACGCAGTATTTT. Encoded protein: CASSSGLADTDTQYF.

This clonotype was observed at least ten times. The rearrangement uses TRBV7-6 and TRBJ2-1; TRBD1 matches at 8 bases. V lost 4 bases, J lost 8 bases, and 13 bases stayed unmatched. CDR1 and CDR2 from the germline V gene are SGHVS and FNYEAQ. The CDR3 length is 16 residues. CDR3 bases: TGTGCCAGCAGCTCAATTACAGGACAGGGTCCCCATGAGCAGTTCTTC. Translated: CASSSITGQGPHEQFF. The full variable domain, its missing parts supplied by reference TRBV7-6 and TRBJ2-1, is GAGVSQSPRYKVTKRGQDVALRCDPISGHVSLYWYRQALGQGPEFLTYFNYEAQQDKSGLPNDRFSAERPEGSISTLTIQRTEQRDSAMYRCASSSITGQGPHEQFFGPGTRLTVL.

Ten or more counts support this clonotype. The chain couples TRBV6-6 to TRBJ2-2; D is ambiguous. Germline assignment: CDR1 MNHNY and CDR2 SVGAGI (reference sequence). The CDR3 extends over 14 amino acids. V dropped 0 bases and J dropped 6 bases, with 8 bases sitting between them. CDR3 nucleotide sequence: TGTGCCAGCAGTTACTCTCCGCAGGCCGGGGAGCTGTTTTTT. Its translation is CASSYSPQAGELFF.

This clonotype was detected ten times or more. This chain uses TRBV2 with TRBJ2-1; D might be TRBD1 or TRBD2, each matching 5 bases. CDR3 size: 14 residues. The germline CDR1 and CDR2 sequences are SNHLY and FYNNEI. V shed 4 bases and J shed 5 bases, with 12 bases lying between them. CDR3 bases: TGTGCCAGCAGTGGCGCCGGGACCCACAATGAGCAGTTCTTC. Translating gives CASSGAGTHNEQFF.

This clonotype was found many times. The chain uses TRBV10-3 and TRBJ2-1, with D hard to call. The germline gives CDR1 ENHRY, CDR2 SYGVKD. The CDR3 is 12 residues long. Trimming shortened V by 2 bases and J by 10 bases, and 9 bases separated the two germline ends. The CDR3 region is CAISEGGLEQFF. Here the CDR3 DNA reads TGTGCCATCAGTGAGGGCGGATTGGAGCAGTTCTTC.

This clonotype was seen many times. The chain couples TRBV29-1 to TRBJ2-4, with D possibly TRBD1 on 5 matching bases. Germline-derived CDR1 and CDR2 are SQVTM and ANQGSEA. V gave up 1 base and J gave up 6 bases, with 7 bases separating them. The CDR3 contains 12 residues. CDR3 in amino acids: CSVEGQGNIQYF. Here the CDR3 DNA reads TGCAGCGTTGAAGGCCAGGGAAACATTCAGTACTTC.

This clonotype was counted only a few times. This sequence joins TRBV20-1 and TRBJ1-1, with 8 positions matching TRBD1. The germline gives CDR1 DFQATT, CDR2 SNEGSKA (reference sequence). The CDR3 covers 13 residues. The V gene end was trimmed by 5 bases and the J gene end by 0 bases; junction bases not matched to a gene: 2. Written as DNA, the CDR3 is TGCAGTGCTCCGGACAGGGTGAACACTGAAGCTTTCTTT. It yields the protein CSAPDRVNTEAFF.

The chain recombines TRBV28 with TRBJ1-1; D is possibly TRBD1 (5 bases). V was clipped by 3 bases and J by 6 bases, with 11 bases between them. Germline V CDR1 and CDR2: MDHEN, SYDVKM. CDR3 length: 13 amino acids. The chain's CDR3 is CASSLGVGAEAFF. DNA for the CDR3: TGTGCCAGCAGTTTGGGGGTAGGTGCTGAAGCTTTCTTT.

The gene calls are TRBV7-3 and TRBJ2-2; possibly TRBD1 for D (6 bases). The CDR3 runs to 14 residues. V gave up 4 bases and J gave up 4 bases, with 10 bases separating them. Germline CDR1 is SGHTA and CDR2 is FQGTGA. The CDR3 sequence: CASSSQGFTGELFF. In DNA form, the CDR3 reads TGTGCCAGCAGCTCACAGGGTTTCACCGGGGAGCTGTTTTTT.

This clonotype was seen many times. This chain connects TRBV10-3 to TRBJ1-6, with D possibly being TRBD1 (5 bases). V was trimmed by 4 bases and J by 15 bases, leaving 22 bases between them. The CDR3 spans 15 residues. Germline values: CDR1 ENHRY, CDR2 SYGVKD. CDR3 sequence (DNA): TGTGCCATCAGTGCGACAGTTCCCCTATGGGGGGGCCTCCACTTT. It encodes CAISATVPLWGGLHF.

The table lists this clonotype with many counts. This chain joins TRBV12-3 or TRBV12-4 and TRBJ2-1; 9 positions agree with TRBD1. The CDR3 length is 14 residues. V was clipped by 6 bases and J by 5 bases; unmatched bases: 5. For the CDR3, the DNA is TGTGCCAGCAGGTCGGGACAGGGTGACAATGAGCAGTTCTTC. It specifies CASRSGQGDNEQFF.

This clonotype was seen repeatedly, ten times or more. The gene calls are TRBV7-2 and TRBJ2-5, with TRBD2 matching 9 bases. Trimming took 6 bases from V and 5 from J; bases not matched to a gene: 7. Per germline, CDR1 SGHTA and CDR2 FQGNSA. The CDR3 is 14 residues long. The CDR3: CASRRTGTSETQYF. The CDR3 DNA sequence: TGTGCCAGCAGACGGACCGGGACTAGCGAGACCCAGTACTTC.

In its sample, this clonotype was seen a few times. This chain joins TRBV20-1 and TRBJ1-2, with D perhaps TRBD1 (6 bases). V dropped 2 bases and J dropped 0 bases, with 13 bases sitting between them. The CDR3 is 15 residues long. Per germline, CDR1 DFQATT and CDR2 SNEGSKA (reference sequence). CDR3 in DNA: TGCAGTGCTAGACCTATGGACAGTGCTAACTATGGCTACACCTTC. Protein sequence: CSARPMDSANYGYTF.

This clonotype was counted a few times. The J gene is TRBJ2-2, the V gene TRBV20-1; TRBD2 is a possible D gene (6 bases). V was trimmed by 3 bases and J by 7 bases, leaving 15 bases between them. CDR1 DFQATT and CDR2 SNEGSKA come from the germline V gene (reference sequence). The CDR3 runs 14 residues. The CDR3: CSASRTGVVGELFF. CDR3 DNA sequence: TGCAGTGCTAGTCGGACGGGGGTCGTCGGGGAGCTGTTTTTT.

The CDR3 reads CASSQDWGVIADEQFF. The CDR3 DNA is TGTGCCAGCAGCCAAGATTGGGGAGTGATAGCGGATGAGCAGTTCTTC. J is TRBJ2-1 and V is TRBV4-2, with D perhaps matching TRBD2 (6 bases). CDR1 is LGHNA and CDR2 is YNFKEQ in the germline V gene. The germline V and J ends were trimmed by 0 bases and 8 bases, with 17 bases remaining between them. The CDR3 spans 16 residues.

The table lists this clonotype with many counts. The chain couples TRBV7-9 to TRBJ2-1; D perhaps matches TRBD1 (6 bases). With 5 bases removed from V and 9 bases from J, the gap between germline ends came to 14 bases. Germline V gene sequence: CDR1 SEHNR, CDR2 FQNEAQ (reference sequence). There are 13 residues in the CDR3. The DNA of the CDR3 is TGTGCCAGCAGCCTGGGGGCTGAGAGTGAGCAGTTCTTC. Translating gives CASSLGAESEQFF.

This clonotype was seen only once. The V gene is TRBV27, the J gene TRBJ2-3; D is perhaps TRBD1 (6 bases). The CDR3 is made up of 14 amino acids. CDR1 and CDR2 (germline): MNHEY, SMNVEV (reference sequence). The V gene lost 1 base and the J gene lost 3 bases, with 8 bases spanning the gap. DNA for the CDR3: TGTGCCAGCAGTTTATACAGGGAAACAGATACGCAGTATTTT. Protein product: CASSLYRETDTQYF.

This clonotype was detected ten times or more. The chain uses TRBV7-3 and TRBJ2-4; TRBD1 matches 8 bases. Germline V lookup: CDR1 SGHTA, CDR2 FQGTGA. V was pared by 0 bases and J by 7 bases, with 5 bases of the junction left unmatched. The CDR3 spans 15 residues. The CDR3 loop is CASSLTAQGANIQYF. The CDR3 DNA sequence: TGTGCCAGCAGCTTAACGGCTCAGGGGGCGAACATTCAGTACTTC.

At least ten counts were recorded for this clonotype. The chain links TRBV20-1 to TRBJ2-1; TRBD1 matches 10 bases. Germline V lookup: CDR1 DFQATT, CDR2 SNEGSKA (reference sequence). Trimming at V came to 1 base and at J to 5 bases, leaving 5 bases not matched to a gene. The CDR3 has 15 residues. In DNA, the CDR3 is TGCAGTGCTAGAGTCCCCGGGACAGGGGACAATGAGCAGTTCTTC. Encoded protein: CSARVPGTGDNEQFF.

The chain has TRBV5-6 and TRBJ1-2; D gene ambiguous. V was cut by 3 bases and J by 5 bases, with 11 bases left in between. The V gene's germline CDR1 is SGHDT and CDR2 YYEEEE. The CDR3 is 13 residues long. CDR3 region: CASSSVQWYGYTF. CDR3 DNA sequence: TGTGCCAGCAGCTCCGTACAGTGGTATGGCTACACCTTC.

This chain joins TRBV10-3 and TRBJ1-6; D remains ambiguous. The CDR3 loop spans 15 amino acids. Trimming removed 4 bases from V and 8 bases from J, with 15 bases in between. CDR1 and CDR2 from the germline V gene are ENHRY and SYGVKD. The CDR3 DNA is TGTGCCATCAGTGGGGTGGGCCTCAGGTATTCACCCCTCCACTTT. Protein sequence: CAISGVGLRYSPLHF.

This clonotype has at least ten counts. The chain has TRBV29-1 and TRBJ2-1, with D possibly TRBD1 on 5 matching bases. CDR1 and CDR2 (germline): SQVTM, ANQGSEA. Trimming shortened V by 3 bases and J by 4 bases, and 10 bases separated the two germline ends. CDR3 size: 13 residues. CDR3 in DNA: TGCAGCGTTGATTTAGCAGGGTACAATGAGCAGTTCTTC. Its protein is CSVDLAGYNEQFF.

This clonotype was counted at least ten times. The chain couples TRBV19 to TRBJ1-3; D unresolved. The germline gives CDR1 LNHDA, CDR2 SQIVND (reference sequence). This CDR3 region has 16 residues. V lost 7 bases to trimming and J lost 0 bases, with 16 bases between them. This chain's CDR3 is CASKYRDTGSGNTIYF. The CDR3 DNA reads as TGTGCCAGTAAATACCGGGATACCGGCTCTGGAAACACCATATATTTT.

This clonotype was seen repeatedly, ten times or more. The CDR3, as DNA: TGTGCCAGCACCCCAGGAAAGGCCACCTACGAGCAGTACGTC. Amino acids: CASTPGKATYEQYV. The chain has TRBV28 and TRBJ2-7; D call uncertain. The CDR3 is 14 residues long. Per germline, CDR1 MDHEN and CDR2 SYDVKM. The germline V and J ends were trimmed by 7 bases and 2 bases, with 15 bases remaining between them.

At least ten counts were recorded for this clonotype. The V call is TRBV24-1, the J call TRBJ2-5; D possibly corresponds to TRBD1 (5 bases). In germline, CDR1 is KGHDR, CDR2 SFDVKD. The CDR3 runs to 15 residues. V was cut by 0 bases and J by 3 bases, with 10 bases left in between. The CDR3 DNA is TGTGCCACCAGTGATTTGTCCGACAGAAAAGAGACCCAGTACTTC. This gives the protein CATSDLSDRKETQYF.

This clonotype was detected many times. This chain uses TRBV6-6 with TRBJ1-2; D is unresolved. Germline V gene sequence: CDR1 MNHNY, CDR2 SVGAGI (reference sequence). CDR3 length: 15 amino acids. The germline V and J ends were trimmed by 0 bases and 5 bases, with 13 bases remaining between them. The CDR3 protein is CASSYSRGSKYGYTF. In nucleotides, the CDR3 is TGTGCCAGCAGTTACTCGAGAGGGTCGAAGTATGGCTACACCTTC.

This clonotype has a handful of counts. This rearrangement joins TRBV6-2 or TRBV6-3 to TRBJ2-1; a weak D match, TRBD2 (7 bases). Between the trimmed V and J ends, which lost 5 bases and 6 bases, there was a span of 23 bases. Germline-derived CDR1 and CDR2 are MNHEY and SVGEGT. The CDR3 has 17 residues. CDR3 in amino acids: CASSEPRSGGGSNEQFF. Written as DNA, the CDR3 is TGTGCCAGCAGTGAACCTAGATCTGGCGGGGGCTCCAATGAGCAGTTCTTC.

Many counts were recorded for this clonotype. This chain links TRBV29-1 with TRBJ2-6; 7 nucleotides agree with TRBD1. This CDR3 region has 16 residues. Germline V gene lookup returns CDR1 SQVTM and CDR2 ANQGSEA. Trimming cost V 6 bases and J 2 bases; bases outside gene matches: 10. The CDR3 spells CSVAPRQGTGANVLTF. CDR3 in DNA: TGCAGCGTCGCTCCGAGACAGGGTACTGGGGCCAACGTCCTGACTTTC.

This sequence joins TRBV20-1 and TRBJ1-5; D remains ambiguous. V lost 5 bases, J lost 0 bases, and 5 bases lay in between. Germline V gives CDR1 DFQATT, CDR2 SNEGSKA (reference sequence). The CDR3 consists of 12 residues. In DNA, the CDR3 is TGCAGTGCTGCTCATAGCAATCAGCCCCAGCATTTT. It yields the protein CSAAHSNQPQHF.

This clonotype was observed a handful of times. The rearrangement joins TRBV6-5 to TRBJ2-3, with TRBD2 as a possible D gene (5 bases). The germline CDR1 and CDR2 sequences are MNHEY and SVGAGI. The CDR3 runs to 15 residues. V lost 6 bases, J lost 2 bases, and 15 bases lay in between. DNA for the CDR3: TGTGCCAGCAGGGGTAGGAGGACCTACACAGATACGCAGTATTTT. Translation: CASRGRRTYTDTQYF.

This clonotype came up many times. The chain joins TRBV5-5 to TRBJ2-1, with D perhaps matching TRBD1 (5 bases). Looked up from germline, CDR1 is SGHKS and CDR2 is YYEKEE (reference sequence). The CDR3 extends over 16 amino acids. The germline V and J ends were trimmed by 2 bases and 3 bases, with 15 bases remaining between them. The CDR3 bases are TGTGCCAGCAGCTTAGGGGCCGCGACGAACTACAATGAGCAGTTCTTC. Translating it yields CASSLGAATNYNEQFF.